These 24 T cell receptor beta chains were sequenced from one sample in a study of OX40 agonist ivuxolimab in advanced cancers. Clones were sequenced by immunoSEQ multiplex PCR, and TCRdb holds only the in-frame ones, with some missing. The sample records roughly 32,000 clones, roughly 80% being singletons. This material consisted of CD4+ or CD8+ T cells sorted from blood, taken in a trial of the OX40 agonist ivuxolimab. Every receptor here comes from an adult with an advanced solid tumor such as melanoma, head and neck, liver or kidney cancer.

This sequence joins TRBV2 and TRBJ2-7; D not certain. Per the germline V gene, CDR1 is SNHLY and CDR2 is FYNNEI. The CDR3 length is 10 residues. Trimming removed 7 bases from V and 6 bases from J, with 7 bases in between. This CDR3 reads CASTGSEQYF. The CDR3 region has the DNA TGTGCCAGCACCGGCTCCGAGCAGTACTTC.

The chain is built from TRBV5-6 and TRBJ2-7; 7 bases line up with TRBD1. Germline CDR1 reads SGHDT; CDR2 reads YYEEEE. The CDR3 is made up of 16 amino acids. V gave up 4 bases and J gave up 4 bases; unmatched junction bases: 14. In nucleotides, the CDR3 is TGTGCCAGCAGCCCCCTCTCTGGACAGGTTCCGTACGAGCAGTACTTC. Translation: CASSPLSGQVPYEQYF.

The gene calls are TRBV5-1 and TRBJ2-2, with 10 nucleotides matching TRBD2. Germline V CDR1 and CDR2: SGHRS, YFSETQ. Trimming cost V 0 bases and J 5 bases; bases outside gene matches: 1. This CDR3 has 15 amino acids. CDR3 coding DNA: TGCGCCAGCAGCTTGGTAGCGGGAGGAACCGGGGAGCTGTTTTTT. Translation gives CASSLVAGGTGELFF.

The V call is TRBV19, the J call TRBJ2-7, with 7 bases matching TRBD1. The CDR3 consists of 15 residues. Trimming cost V 3 bases and J 4 bases; bases outside gene matches: 9. Looked up from germline, CDR1 is LNHDA and CDR2 is SQIVND (reference sequence). The CDR3 loop reads CASSIRQGPGYEQYF. The CDR3 DNA reads as TGTGCCAGTAGTATCCGACAGGGTCCCGGGTACGAGCAGTACTTC.

This clone came up a few times. The chain employs TRBV29-1 and TRBJ2-7; D ambiguous. The germline gives CDR1 SQVTM, CDR2 ANQGSEA. Trimming shortened V by 5 bases and J by 3 bases, and 14 bases separated the two germline ends. This CDR3 comprises 13 residues. CDR3 sequence reads: CSVRPENHYEQYF. In DNA form, the CDR3 reads TGCAGCGTTAGGCCGGAAAACCACTACGAGCAGTACTTC.

The V call is TRBV6-5, the J call TRBJ2-7, with TRBD1 identical over 8 bases. This CDR3 has 12 amino acids. V was clipped by 7 bases and J by 9 bases; unmatched bases: 8. Looked up from germline, CDR1 is MNHEY and CDR2 is SVGAGI. CDR3 in amino acids: CASTTDRVLQYF. The CDR3, as DNA: TGTGCCAGCACCACGGACAGGGTGCTGCAGTACTTC.

The chain carries TRBV4-3 and TRBJ2-3; 8 nucleotides line up with TRBD1. The CDR3 has 16 amino acids. Germline CDR1 LGHNA, CDR2 YSLEER. The V segment lost 1 base and the J segment 3 bases; nucleotides outside the gene matches: 6. In nucleotides, the CDR3 is TGCGCCAGCAGCCAAGTTGACAGGGGAGGTACAGATACGCAGTATTTT. This encodes CASSQVDRGGTDTQYF.

The genes are TRBV13 and TRBJ2-7; 8 nucleotides match TRBD2. V dropped 1 base and J dropped 5; count of bases not matched to a gene: 7. In germline, CDR1 is PRHDT, CDR2 FYEKMQ (reference sequence). The CDR3 is 15 residues long. CDR3 in amino acids: CASSLVGGARDEQYF. In DNA form, the CDR3 reads TGTGCCAGCAGCTTAGTCGGGGGGGCGCGCGACGAGCAGTACTTC. Supplemented by reference TRBV13 and TRBJ2-7, the full variable domain reads AAGVIQSPRHLIKEKRETATLKCYPIPRHDTVYWYQQGPGQDPQFLISFYEKMQSDKGSIPDRFSAQQFSDYHSELNMSSLELGDSALYFCASSLVGGARDEQYFGPGTRLTVT.

V usage is TRBV2 and J usage is TRBJ2-1; D is perhaps TRBD1 or TRBD2 (5 bases each). With 6 bases removed from V and 1 base from J, the gap between germline ends came to 16 bases. This CDR3 is built from 16 residues. Germline loops: CDR1 SNHLY, CDR2 FYNNEI. The CDR3 spells CASSGAGTGSYNEQFF. The CDR3 region has the DNA TGTGCCAGCAGCGGAGCCGGGACGGGGTCCTACAATGAGCAGTTCTTC.

The chain joins TRBV9 to TRBJ1-2; D remains unclear. CDR1 SGDLS and CDR2 YYNGEE come from the germline V gene. V dropped 4 bases and J dropped 0 bases, with 13 bases sitting between them. The CDR3 runs to 15 residues. DNA for the CDR3: TGTGCCAGCAGCCCCAACCCGGGTCCTAACTATGGCTACACCTTC. Its translation is CASSPNPGPNYGYTF.

The J gene is TRBJ2-1, the V gene TRBV10-3; D ambiguous. Germline V gene sequence: CDR1 ENHRY, CDR2 SYGVKD. Trimming removed 0 bases from V and 10 bases from J, with 7 bases in between. This CDR3 contains 12 residues. The CDR3 protein is CAISESAGEQFF. Written as DNA, the CDR3 is TGTGCCATCAGTGAGTCGGCCGGAGAGCAGTTCTTC.

This clone has a handful of counts. The CDR3 loop is CASSQGQGAVDTQYF. The CDR3 nucleotides read TGTGCCAGCAGTCAAGGACAGGGGGCTGTAGATACGCAGTATTTT. This chain connects TRBV6-5 to TRBJ2-3; 11 bases map to TRBD1. Germline V CDR1 and CDR2: MNHEY, SVGAGI. This CDR3 has 15 amino acids. The V and J ends lost 5 bases and 5 bases, in that order; junction bases with no gene match: 6.

This clone came up once. V gene TRBV6-4 combines with J gene TRBJ1-1, with TRBD1 matching over 10 bases. The CDR3 loop spans 14 amino acids. V lost 6 bases, J lost 4 bases, and 5 bases stayed unmatched. CDR1 and CDR2 (germline): MRHNA, SNTAGT. CDR3 residues: CASRGTGESTEAFF. CDR3 in DNA: TGTGCCAGCAGGGGGACAGGGGAGAGCACTGAAGCTTTCTTT.

By proportion, this clone is medium-sized. J is TRBJ2-7 and V is TRBV19, with D perhaps TRBD1 (5 bases). Trimming pared 5 bases from V and 8 bases from J, leaving 16 bases between. The length of the CDR3 is 13 residues. Germline lookup yields CDR1 LNHDA and CDR2 SQIVND (reference sequence). The chain's CDR3 is CASSLVVTGQQYF. The CDR3 DNA is TGTGCCAGTAGTCTAGTCGTAACAGGTCAGCAGTACTTC.

The chain recombines TRBV7-8 with TRBJ1-2; D may be TRBD1 (5 bases). Trimming stripped 5 bases from V and 6 bases from J, with 19 bases between. The V gene's germline CDR1 is SGHVS and CDR2 FQNEAQ. The CDR3 totals 15 residues. For the CDR3, the DNA is TGTGCCAGCAGCCCGCATCGGGGGGGGGTCGATGGCTACACCTTC. Its translation is CASSPHRGGVDGYTF.

On this clone: Additional DNA sequences in this sample encode the identical CDR3. The V and J genes are TRBV9 and TRBJ1-1; D is perhaps TRBD1 (5 bases). The CDR3 sequence is 15 residues long. V gave up 0 bases and J gave up 0 bases, with 9 bases separating them. Germline CDR1 reads SGDLS; CDR2 reads YYNGEE. CDR3 loop: CASSVGDSLNTEAFF. The CDR3 nucleotides are TGTGCCAGCAGCGTAGGTGACAGTTTGAACACTGAAGCTTTCTTT. Full variable domain (outside the CDR3, taken from reference TRBV9 and TRBJ1-1): DSGVTQTPKHLITATGQRVTLRCSPRSGDLSVYWYQQSLDQGLQFLIQYYNGEERAKGNILERFSAQQFPDLHSELNLSSLELGDSALYFCASSVGDSLNTEAFFGQGTRLTVV.

The CDR3 bases are TGTGCCAGCAGCGTAGGACTAGCGGGCTCCTACAATGAGCAGTTCTTC. Residues: CASSVGLAGSYNEQFF. V is TRBV9 and J is TRBJ2-1, with 10 bases lining up with TRBD2. The V gene end was trimmed by 0 bases and the J gene end by 0 bases; junction bases not matched to a gene: 0. Germline CDR1 and CDR2: SGDLS and YYNGEE. CDR3 size: 16 residues.

The chain has TRBV15 and TRBJ2-3, with TRBD1 as a possible D gene (5 bases). The CDR3 consists of 15 residues. Deletions cut 3 bases from V and 0 bases from J, with 10 bases between. Germline CDR1 LNHNV, CDR2 YYDKDF (reference sequence). The DNA for the CDR3 is TGTGCCACCAGCAGGGACCAGGGTAGCACAGATACGCAGTATTTT. It encodes CATSRDQGSTDTQYF.

The rearrangement joins TRBV28 to TRBJ1-6; D gene uncertain. The ends were cut back, 5 bases at V and 6 bases at J, with 17 bases in the middle. The CDR3 has 16 residues. Per the germline V gene, CDR1 is MDHEN and CDR2 is SYDVKM. CDR3 sequence (DNA): TGTGCCAGCAGTGCGCTTCCGAGAGCTCTTAATTCACCCCTCCACTTT. Its translation: CASSALPRALNSPLHF.

The chain uses TRBV11-2 and TRBJ2-3, with 12 bases fitting TRBD2. The CDR3 has 17 amino acids. Germline V gene sequence: CDR1 SGHAT, CDR2 FQNNGV. J gave up 1 base and V 3 bases, and 5 bases lay outside the gene matches. In DNA, the CDR3 is TGTGCCAGCAGCTTGAACCTAGCGGGGGGGGGCACAGATACGCAGTATTTT. Translated: CASSLNLAGGGTDTQYF.

V and J are TRBV5-4 and TRBJ1-1; weak D call: TRBD1 (6 bases). Deletions cut 0 bases from V and 6 bases from J, with 15 bases between. This CDR3 comprises 15 residues. Germline V gene lookup returns CDR1 SGHNT and CDR2 YYREEE (reference sequence). The CDR3 bases are TGTGCCAGCAGCTTGGAAACGGGGGGCGTATCTGAAGCTTTCTTT. This gives the protein CASSLETGGVSEAFF.

This clone appeared a few times. This chain joins TRBV7-2 and TRBJ1-1, with D unclear. Germline assignment: CDR1 SGHTA and CDR2 FQGNSA. V dropped 5 bases and J dropped 7 bases, with 11 bases sitting between them. This CDR3 has 12 amino acids. CDR3: CASSPEFFEAFF. In DNA, the CDR3 is TGTGCCAGCAGCCCGGAGTTTTTTGAAGCTTTCTTT.

This clone came up once. The rearrangement uses TRBV12-5 and TRBJ2-7; D ambiguous. With 1 base removed from V and 5 bases from J, the gap between germline ends came to 12 bases. This CDR3 has 14 amino acids. The V gene's germline CDR1 is LGHNT and CDR2 FRNRAP. DNA of the CDR3: TGTGCTAGTGGTTTGGGGCTGGGAACCCACGAGCAGTACTTC. It is translated as CASGLGLGTHEQYF.

V is TRBV13 and J is TRBJ1-1; 7 bases map to TRBD1. This CDR3 contains 15 residues. Germline trimming cut 4 bases from V and 0 bases from J; bases unmatched to any gene: 5. Germline V lookup: CDR1 PRHDT, CDR2 FYEKMQ (reference sequence). The CDR3 DNA is TGTGCCAGCAGCTCCCGGACAGGTATGAACACTGAAGCTTTCTTT. Protein product: CASSSRTGMNTEAFF. The full variable domain, in which reference TRBV13 and TRBJ1-1 provide the parts outside the CDR3, is AAGVIQSPRHLIKEKRETATLKCYPIPRHDTVYWYQQGPGQDPQFLISFYEKMQSDKGSIPDRFSAQQFSDYHSELNMSSLELGDSALYFCASSSRTGMNTEAFFGQGTRLTVV.